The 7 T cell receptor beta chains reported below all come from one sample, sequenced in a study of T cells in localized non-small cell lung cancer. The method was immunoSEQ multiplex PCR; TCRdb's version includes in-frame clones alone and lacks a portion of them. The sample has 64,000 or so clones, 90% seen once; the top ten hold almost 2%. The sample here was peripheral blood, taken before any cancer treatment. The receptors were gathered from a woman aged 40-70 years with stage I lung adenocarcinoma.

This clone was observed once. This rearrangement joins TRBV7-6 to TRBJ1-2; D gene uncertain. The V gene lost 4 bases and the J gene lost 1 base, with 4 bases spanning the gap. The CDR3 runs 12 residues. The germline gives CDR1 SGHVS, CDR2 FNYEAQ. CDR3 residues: CASSSNNYGYTF. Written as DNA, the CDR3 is TGTGCCAGCAGCTCAAATAACTATGGCTACACCTTC.

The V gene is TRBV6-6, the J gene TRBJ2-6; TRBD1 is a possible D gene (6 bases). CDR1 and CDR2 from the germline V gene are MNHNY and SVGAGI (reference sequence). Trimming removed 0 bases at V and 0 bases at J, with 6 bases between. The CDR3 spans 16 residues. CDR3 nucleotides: TGTGCCAGCAGTTACTCGGGACACTCTGGGGCCAACGTCCTGACTTTC. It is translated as CASSYSGHSGANVLTF.

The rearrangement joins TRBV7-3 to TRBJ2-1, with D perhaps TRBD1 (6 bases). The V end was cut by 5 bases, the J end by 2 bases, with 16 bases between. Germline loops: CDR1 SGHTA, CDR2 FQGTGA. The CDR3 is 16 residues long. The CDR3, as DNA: TGTGCCAGCAGCCGCCCCCCCAGGGGAACCTACAATGAGCAGTTCTTC. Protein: CASSRPPRGTYNEQFF.

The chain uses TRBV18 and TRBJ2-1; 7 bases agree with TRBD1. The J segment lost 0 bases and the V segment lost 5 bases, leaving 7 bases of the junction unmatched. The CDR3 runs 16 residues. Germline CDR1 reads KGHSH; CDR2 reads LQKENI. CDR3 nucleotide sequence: TGTGCCAGCTCAAAGCCGGGACAGAGCTCCTACAATGAGCAGTTCTTC. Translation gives CASSKPGQSSYNEQFF.

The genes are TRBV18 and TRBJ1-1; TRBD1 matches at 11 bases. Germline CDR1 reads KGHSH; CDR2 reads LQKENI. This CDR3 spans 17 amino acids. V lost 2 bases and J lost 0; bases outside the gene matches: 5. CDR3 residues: CASSPTGTGGMNTEAFF. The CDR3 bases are TGTGCCAGCTCACCAACCGGGACAGGGGGTATGAACACTGAAGCTTTCTTT.

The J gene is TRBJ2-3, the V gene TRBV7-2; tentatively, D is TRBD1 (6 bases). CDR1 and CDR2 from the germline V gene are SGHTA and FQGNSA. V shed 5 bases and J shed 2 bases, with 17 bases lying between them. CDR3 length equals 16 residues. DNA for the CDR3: TGTGCCAGCAGCCCGAACTACGGACAGTCCACAGATACGCAGTATTTT. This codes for CASSPNYGQSTDTQYF.

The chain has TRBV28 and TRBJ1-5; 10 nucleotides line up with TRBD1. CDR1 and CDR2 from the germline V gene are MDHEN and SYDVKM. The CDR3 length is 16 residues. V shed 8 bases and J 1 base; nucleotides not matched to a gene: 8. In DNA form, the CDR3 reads TGTGCCAGCCTCCGACAGGGGGCTTGGAGCAATCAGCCCCAGCATTTT. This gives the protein CASLRQGAWSNQPQHF.